Listed below are T cell receptor beta chains from one sample, sequenced in a study of response to subunit inactivated influenza vaccine. TCRdb re-analysed the RT-PCR reads in MiXCR, keeping a single row per CDR3 protein. The sample has 500,000 to 550,000 distinct CDR3 sequences, about 8% seen once. The specimen was PBMCs from blood, collected roughly 24 months after vaccination. These receptors were taken from a man in his fifties or sixties who received an inactivated influenza vaccine. Both conserved end residues are part of each CDR3. Fields, in order: D gene, V gene, J gene, clone size, CDR3 protein, CDR3 DNA. The D gene is left open where the match is weak. Clone size is given for some rows only: seen once, a few or many times, or a class if the clone is expanded.

D: TRBD2; V: TRBV7-9; J: TRBJ2-1; size: NA; CDR3: CASRPLAGGPFF; DNA: TGTGCCAGCAGACCTCTAGCGGGAGGGCCCTTCTTC
D: NA; V: TRBV19; J: TRBJ1-4; size: few; CDR3: CASSIGTSPEKLFF; DNA: TGTGCCAGTAGTATTGGGACATCTCCAGAAAAACTGTTTTTT
D: NA; V: TRBV24-1; J: TRBJ2-1; size: many; CDR3: CATSSKRTDSYNEQFF; DNA: TGTGCCACCAGTTCTAAGCGGACAGACTCCTACAATGAGCAGTTCTTC
D: TRBD1; V: TRBV20-1; J: TRBJ1-1; size: few; CDR3: CSAREGTGGTEAFF; DNA: TGCAGTGCTAGGGAAGGGACAGGGGGCACTGAAGCTTTCTTT
D: NA; V: TRBV4-3; J: TRBJ2-7; size: NA; CDR3: CASSQDDRRTQYF; DNA: TGCGCCAGCAGCCAAGATGATCGGCGCACGCAGTACTTC
D: NA; V: TRBV12-3/TRBV12-4; J: TRBJ2-5; size: many; CDR3: CASSLVGGPSETQYF; DNA: TGTGCCAGCAGTTTAGTCGGGGGCCCTAGCGAGACCCAGTACTTC
D: NA; V: TRBV5-1; J: TRBJ1-6; size: few; CDR3: CASSSRPDDSPLHF; DNA: TGCGCCAGCAGCTCAAGACCAGACGATTCACCCCTCCACTTT
D: TRBD1; V: TRBV6-2/TRBV6-3; J: TRBJ2-5; size: NA; CDR3: CASRPRDSLQETQYF; DNA: TGTGCCAGCAGGCCCCGGGACAGCTTACAAGAGACCCAGTACTTC
D: TRBD1; V: TRBV7-2; J: TRBJ1-1; size: NA; CDR3: CASSLVGQGFTEAFF; DNA: TGTGCCAGCAGCTTAGTTGGACAGGGATTTACTGAAGCTTTCTTT
D: NA; V: TRBV10-3; J: TRBJ2-2; size: many; CDR3: CAISLDPANTGELFF; DNA: TGTGCCATCAGTCTGGACCCAGCGAACACCGGGGAGCTGTTTTTT
D: TRBD1; V: TRBV29-1; J: TRBJ2-1; size: many; CDR3: CSVDGQGADEQFF; DNA: TGCAGCGTTGACGGACAGGGGGCCGATGAGCAGTTCTTC
D: NA; V: TRBV12-3/TRBV12-4; J: TRBJ1-5; size: many; CDR3: CASSLAPLQPQHF; DNA: TGTGCCAGCAGTTTAGCCCCTCTTCAGCCCCAGCATTTT
D: TRBD2; V: TRBV5-8; J: TRBJ2-3; size: many; CDR3: CASSPGTSGGGTDTQYF; DNA: TGTGCCAGCAGCCCCGGGACTAGCGGGGGGGGCACAGATACGCAGTATTTT
D: NA; V: TRBV6-1; J: TRBJ2-3; size: few; CDR3: CASCLRQNTDTQYF; DNA: TGTGCCAGCTGCCTTAGACAGAACACAGATACGCAGTATTTT
D: TRBD1; V: TRBV5-4; J: TRBJ2-3; size: NA; CDR3: CASSVDRGRASSTDTQYF; DNA: TGTGCCAGCAGCGTAGACAGGGGGCGAGCCTCTAGCACAGATACGCAGTATTTT
D: NA; V: TRBV7-9; J: TRBJ1-5; size: few; CDR3: CASSPEVGRGSNQPQHF; DNA: TGTGCCAGCAGCCCAGAGGTGGGGCGGGGGAGCAATCAGCCCCAGCATTTT
D: NA; V: TRBV4-1; J: TRBJ2-7; size: once; CDR3: CASSPARSYEQYF; DNA: TGCGCCAGCAGCCCCGCCCGGAGCTACGAGCAGTACTTC
D: NA; V: TRBV7-9; J: TRBJ2-3; size: NA; CDR3: CASNLQGLGQYF; DNA: TGTGCCAGCAACCTCCAGGGGCTGGGGCAGTATTTT
D: TRBD2; V: TRBV4-3; J: TRBJ2-6; size: NA; CDR3: CASSQGVGRGANVLTF; DNA: TGCGCCAGCAGCCAGGGGGTCGGGAGGGGGGCCAACGTCCTGACTTTC
D: NA; V: TRBV12-3/TRBV12-4; J: TRBJ2-1; size: few; CDR3: CASSIRTGRFSGEQFF; DNA: TGTGCCAGCAGCATACGGACGGGTCGGTTTAGCGGTGAGCAGTTCTTC
D: NA; V: TRBV7-9; J: TRBJ2-7; size: few; CDR3: CASSLGVAGRSREQYF; DNA: TGTGCCAGCAGCTTAGGGGTGGCAGGCCGATCACGGGAGCAGTACTTC
D: NA; V: TRBV20-1; J: TRBJ2-7; size: few; CDR3: CSATSPGYAGEQYF; DNA: TGCAGTGCGACCAGCCCCGGCTACGCGGGCGAGCAGTACTTC
D: NA; V: TRBV12-3/TRBV12-4; J: TRBJ2-7; size: many; CDR3: CASSLLQGSYEQYF; DNA: TGTGCCAGCAGTCTCCTACAGGGTTCCTACGAGCAGTACTTC
D: NA; V: TRBV12-3/TRBV12-4; J: TRBJ1-5; size: many; CDR3: CASSLRGGNNQPQHF; DNA: TGTGCCAGCAGTTTAAGGGGAGGGAACAATCAGCCCCAGCATTTT
D: TRBD1; V: TRBV27; J: TRBJ2-3; size: NA; CDR3: CASSLWGTRGPTDTQYF; DNA: TGTGCCAGCAGCCTTTGGGGGACCAGGGGGCCGACAGATACGCAGTATTTT
D: NA; V: TRBV5-1; J: TRBJ2-4; size: many; CDR3: CASSDEVVRIQYF; DNA: TGCGCCAGCAGCGACGAGGTAGTCCGCATTCAGTACTTC
D: TRBD2; V: TRBV6-5; J: TRBJ2-7; size: many; CDR3: CASSYSSGRANKYEQYF; DNA: TGTGCCAGCAGTTACTCGAGCGGGAGGGCCAATAAATACGAGCAGTACTTC
D: NA; V: TRBV12-3/TRBV12-4; J: TRBJ2-2; size: few; CDR3: CASSPSIWSGNTGELFF; DNA: TGTGCCAGCAGTCCCTCTATTTGGTCGGGGAACACCGGGGAGCTGTTTTTT
D: NA; V: TRBV4-1; J: TRBJ1-4; size: few; CDR3: CASSQVGGVTGNEKLFF; DNA: TGCGCCAGCAGCCAAGTGGGTGGCGTGACGGGTAATGAAAAACTGTTTTTT
D: TRBD1; V: TRBV4-2; J: TRBJ2-4; size: many; CDR3: CASSSGTGVEVWAKNIQYF; DNA: TGTGCCAGCAGCAGCGGGACAGGGGTGGAAGTGTGGGCCAAAAACATTCAGTACTTC
D: NA; V: TRBV10-3; J: TRBJ2-3; size: few; CDR3: CAISESFGGDTQYF; DNA: TGTGCCATCAGTGAGTCTTTTGGAGGCGATACGCAGTATTTT
D: TRBD2; V: TRBV18; J: TRBJ2-7; size: few; CDR3: CASSPRTGGASSYEQYF; DNA: TGTGCCAGCTCACCAAGAACGGGAGGGGCCAGCTCCTACGAGCAGTACTTC
D: NA; V: TRBV7-3; J: TRBJ1-1; size: few; CDR3: CASSLGGVSEAFF; DNA: TGTGCCAGCAGCTTAGGGGGGGTCTCTGAAGCTTTCTTT
D: TRBD2; V: TRBV3-1; J: TRBJ2-1; size: NA; CDR3: CASSHSGGKYNEQFF; DNA: TGTGCCAGCAGCCATAGCGGGGGGAAATACAATGAGCAGTTCTTC
D: NA; V: TRBV19; J: TRBJ1-6; size: few; CDR3: CASSLGADGSPLHF; DNA: TGTGCCAGTAGCCTTGGGGCAGACGGTTCACCCCTCCACTTT
D: TRBD2; V: TRBV20-1; J: TRBJ2-3; size: many; CDR3: CSATTSGRPRPPSWDTQYF; DNA: TGCAGTGCCACCACTAGCGGGAGGCCTCGTCCCCCTTCATGGGATACGCAGTATTTT
D: NA; V: TRBV4-2; J: TRBJ1-6; size: few; CDR3: CASSQATLGSPLHF; DNA: TGTGCCAGCAGCCAAGCCACCCTTGGGTCACCCCTCCACTTT
D: TRBD1; V: TRBV12-3/TRBV12-4; J: TRBJ1-1; size: NA; CDR3: CASSFGGTGSTEAFF; DNA: TGTGCCAGCAGTTTTGGGGGGACAGGCAGCACTGAAGCTTTCTTT
D: TRBD1; V: TRBV10-3; J: TRBJ2-6; size: NA; CDR3: CAISPQGSGANVLTF; DNA: TGTGCCATCAGTCCACAGGGGTCTGGGGCCAACGTCCTGACTTTC
D: NA; V: TRBV5-5; J: TRBJ1-6; size: once; CDR3: CASSLQRNSPLHF; DNA: TGTGCCAGCAGCTTGCAACGGAATTCACCCCTCCACTTT
D: NA; V: TRBV10-3; J: TRBJ1-6; size: few; CDR3: CAIANGGGSPLHF; DNA: TGTGCCATCGCGAACGGGGGGGGGTCACCCCTCCACTTT
D: NA; V: TRBV7-2; J: TRBJ2-2; size: many; CDR3: CASSLQGIGELFF; DNA: TGTGCCAGCAGCTTACAGGGAATTGGGGAGCTGTTTTTT
D: NA; V: TRBV23-1; J: TRBJ2-7; size: NA; CDR3: CASSQSRPPVGQYF; DNA: TGCGCCAGCAGTCAATCTCGACCCCCGGTCGGGCAGTACTTC
D: NA; V: TRBV15; J: TRBJ2-7; size: many; CDR3: CATSRVSQANEQYF; DNA: TGTGCCACCAGCAGAGTTAGCCAGGCCAACGAGCAGTACTTC
D: TRBD2; V: TRBV18; J: TRBJ2-1; size: once; CDR3: CASSPAAGGPYNEQFF; DNA: TGTGCCAGCTCACCGGCAGCGGGAGGCCCCTACAATGAGCAGTTCTTC
D: NA; V: TRBV7-2; J: TRBJ2-5; size: few; CDR3: CASSRTPTGSETQYF; DNA: TGTGCCAGCAGCCGTACTCCCACAGGGAGCGAGACCCAGTACTTC
D: NA; V: TRBV9; J: TRBJ2-2; size: NA; CDR3: CASSVDGGASTGELFF; DNA: TGTGCCAGCAGCGTAGATGGGGGGGCGAGCACCGGGGAGCTGTTTTTT
D: NA; V: TRBV10-3; J: TRBJ2-5; size: many; CDR3: CAISDWAGVLETQYF; DNA: TGTGCCATCAGTGATTGGGCGGGCGTGTTGGAGACCCAGTACTTC
D: TRBD2; V: TRBV18; J: TRBJ2-1; size: NA; CDR3: CASSPRVAGGSNEQFF; DNA: TGTGCCAGCTCACCACGCGTAGCGGGGGGTTCCAATGAGCAGTTCTTC
D: NA; V: TRBV12-3/TRBV12-4; J: TRBJ2-2; size: NA; CDR3: CASTIATLNTGELFF; DNA: TGTGCCAGCACCATAGCGACATTAAACACCGGGGAGCTGTTTTTT
D: NA; V: TRBV15; J: TRBJ1-1; size: NA; CDR3: CATSSPRGALEAFF; DNA: TGTGCCACCAGCAGCCCAAGAGGTGCCCTTGAAGCTTTCTTT
D: TRBD1; V: TRBV20-1; J: TRBJ2-5; size: many; CDR3: CSARDGTAQETQYF; DNA: TGCAGTGCTAGAGATGGGACAGCCCAAGAGACCCAGTACTTC